The 23 T cell receptor beta chains below were found in one sample sequenced in a study of Graves' ophthalmopathy and Graves' hyperthyroidism. RNA transcripts provided the template for amplifying TCR beta CDR3 regions. RT-PCR in the first round used HTBI primers; a second-round multiplex PCR followed. From the multiplex PCR reads, TCRdb called clonotypes with MiXCR, one entry per CDR3 protein. The table has 300,000 to 400,000 distinct CDR3 sequences, about 17% seen once. The sequencing input was peripheral blood. The origin of the receptors is an adult man with Graves' ophthalmopathy.

This clonotype was detected many times. The chain combines TRBV6-5 with TRBJ2-7, with 9 positions matching TRBD1. The CDR3 extends over 14 amino acids. Germline lookup yields CDR1 MNHEY and CDR2 SVGAGI. With 6 bases clipped from V and 3 bases from J, the junction kept 6 bases outside the gene matches. CDR3 amino acids: CASSRGQGNYEQYF. CDR3 bases: TGTGCCAGCAGCCGCGGACAGGGGAACTACGAGCAGTACTTC.

There are many counts of this clonotype. The chain carries TRBV20-1 and TRBJ1-5; 9 nucleotides line up with TRBD1. Germline-derived CDR1 and CDR2 are DFQATT and SNEGSKA (reference sequence). The CDR3 contains 14 residues. The V segment lost 6 bases and the J segment 6 bases; nucleotides outside the gene matches: 9. This CDR3 reads CSAPETGGSQPQHF. CDR3 nucleotide sequence: TGCAGTGCCCCTGAGACAGGGGGGTCTCAGCCCCAGCATTTT.

At least ten counts were recorded for this clonotype. The chain recombines TRBV29-1 with TRBJ1-2; D is possibly TRBD1 (6 bases). The CDR3 totals 13 residues. CDR1 and CDR2 from the germline V gene are SQVTM and ANQGSEA. V was pared by 6 bases and J by 2 bases, with 13 bases between. DNA for the CDR3: TGCAGCGTCTACGACAGGAGAAACTATGGCTACACCTTC. Translating gives CSVYDRRNYGYTF.

This clonotype was counted ten times or more. This chain connects TRBV9 to TRBJ2-7; D possibly corresponds to TRBD2 (5 bases). The length of the CDR3 is 19 residues. Looked up from germline, CDR1 is SGDLS and CDR2 is YYNGEE. V lost 2 bases and J lost 0, with 24 bases in between. CDR3 DNA sequence: TGTGCCAGCAGCGTTAGCTATTTCCGGCCCCGGAGGAGCTCCTACGAGCAGTACTTC. Amino acid sequence: CASSVSYFRPRRSSYEQYF.

The sample holds many counts of this clonotype. The CDR3 loop is CASQPEGGGQPQHF. DNA of the CDR3: TGTGCCAGCCAACCAGAAGGGGGAGGTCAGCCCCAGCATTTT. The J gene is TRBJ1-5, the V gene TRBV2; maybe TRBD1 (6 bases). CDR3 length equals 14 residues. Per germline, CDR1 SNHLY and CDR2 FYNNEI. V lost 8 bases, J lost 6 bases, and 17 bases lay in between.

This clonotype was found many times. The CDR3 loop reads CSVEVGTYYTF. CDR3 bases: TGCAGCGTTGAAGTCGGCACTTACTACACCTTC. The chain recombines TRBV29-1 with TRBJ1-2; D uncertain. V lost 1 base to trimming and J lost 10 bases, with 10 bases between them. Germline V CDR1 and CDR2: SQVTM, ANQGSEA. This CDR3 comprises 11 residues.

This clonotype showed up many times. This chain joins TRBV10-3 and TRBJ1-2; D possibly corresponds to TRBD1 (5 bases). This CDR3 has 13 amino acids. Germline V gene sequence: CDR1 ENHRY, CDR2 SYGVKD. The V end lost 3 bases, the J end lost 7 bases, and 12 bases lay between the germline ends. The CDR3 region has the DNA TGTGCCATCAGTGAATCGGGGGAAAGTGGCTACACCTTC. Its protein is CAISESGESGYTF.

This clonotype has ten or more counts. This may arise from a read error, as a much more abundant clone is one base away. The chain uses TRBV12-3 or TRBV12-4 and TRBJ2-7; tentatively, D is TRBD1 (6 bases). V was shortened by 5 bases and J by 8 bases, with 22 bases between the two germline ends. The CDR3 covers 15 residues. The CDR3 DNA is TGTGCCAGCAGTCCCAATTTGGGCAGGGGCTTCCAGCAGTACTTC. Translated: CASSPNLGRGFQQYF.

This clonotype has ten or more counts. V usage is TRBV13 and J usage is TRBJ2-7, with 7 bases identical to TRBD1. J gave up 3 bases and V 5 bases, and 13 bases lay outside the gene matches. The CDR3 runs 16 residues. Germline CDR1 reads PRHDT; CDR2 reads FYEKMQ (reference sequence). CDR3 DNA sequence: TGTGCCAGCAGCAACCCCCGGGACAGCCTGAACTACGAGCAGTACTTC. Translated, it gives CASSNPRDSLNYEQYF.

The sample holds many counts of this clonotype. CDR3 sequence (DNA): TGTGCCAGCAGAGGTAGCGGGATAGAGACCCAGTACTTC. It is translated as CASRGSGIETQYF. The chain employs TRBV12-3 or TRBV12-4 and TRBJ2-5; 8 bases are a match to TRBD2. This CDR3 has 13 residues. The J segment lost 4 bases and the V segment lost 6 bases, leaving 4 bases of the junction unmatched.

This clonotype came up many times. The chain links TRBV28 to TRBJ2-5; no clear D gene. The CDR3 runs 14 residues. The germline gives CDR1 MDHEN, CDR2 SYDVKM. The germline V and J ends were trimmed by 6 bases and 4 bases, with 15 bases remaining between them. This CDR3 reads CASSPTGSGETQYF. The DNA for the CDR3 is TGTGCCAGCAGCCCCACGGGCAGTGGAGAGACCCAGTACTTC. Variable domain in full (rest from reference TRBV28 and TRBJ2-5): DVKVTQSSRYLVKRTGEKVFLECVQDMDHENMFWYRQDPGLGLRLIYFSYDVKMKEKGDIPEGYSVSREKKERFSLILESASTNQTSMYLCASSPTGSGETQYFGPGTRLLVL.

This clonotype was seen more than once but under ten times. This chain links TRBV9 with TRBJ2-2; 11 bases are shared with TRBD1. The CDR3 length is 15 residues. V gave up 4 bases and J gave up 8 bases; unmatched junction bases: 7. Germline loops: CDR1 SGDLS, CDR2 YYNGEE. CDR3 coding DNA: TGTGCCAGCAGCAAACGGACAGGGGGCGAGGGGGAGCTGTTTTTT. Its protein is CASSKRTGGEGELFF.

This clonotype was found many times. This chain joins TRBV4-2 and TRBJ1-6, with D perhaps matching TRBD1 (6 bases). This CDR3 comprises 19 residues. V gave up 0 bases and J gave up 6 bases, with 21 bases separating them. CDR1 LGHNA and CDR2 YNFKEQ come from the germline V gene. This CDR3 is CASSQDWGFGRGLNSPLHF. CDR3 nucleotide sequence: TGTGCCAGCAGCCAAGATTGGGGATTCGGCAGGGGACTTAATTCACCCCTCCACTTT.

About this clonotype itself: Sequence at one end of the junction differs from germline and may be a read error. For the CDR3, the DNA is TGTGGCAGCAGCTTAGAGGCTAATTTACCCCTCCACTTT. This translates into CGSSLEANLPLHF. This rearrangement joins TRBV11-3 to TRBJ1-6; D gene unclear. This CDR3 has 13 amino acids. Germline values: CDR1 SGHNT, CDR2 YENEEA.

The rearrangement joins TRBV6-1 to TRBJ2-7; the match to TRBD2 covers 11 bases. Germline V gene data show CDR1 as MNHNS and CDR2 as SASEGT. The CDR3 sequence is 13 residues long. Trimming removed 6 bases from V and 5 bases from J; junction bases left unmatched: 3. The CDR3 reads CASRGTSGHEQYF. CDR3 nucleotide sequence: TGTGCCAGCAGAGGGACTAGCGGTCACGAGCAGTACTTC.

This clonotype was picked up many times. This chain connects TRBV5-5 to TRBJ1-2; 8 positions agree with TRBD1. This CDR3 is 14 amino acids long. Germline V gives CDR1 SGHKS, CDR2 YYEKEE (reference sequence). The V segment lost 0 bases and the J segment 8 bases; nucleotides outside the gene matches: 6. In DNA, the CDR3 is TGTGCCAGCAGCTTGGAGTGGCAGGGGGCGGGCTACACCTTC. This gives the protein CASSLEWQGAGYTF. Filled out from reference TRBV5-5 and TRBJ1-2, the complete variable domain reads DAGVTQSPTHLIKTRGQQVTLRCSPISGHKSVSWYQQVLGQGPQFIFQYYEKEERGRGNFPDRFSARQFPNYSSELNVNALLLGDSALYLCASSLEWQGAGYTFGSGTRLTVV.

This clonotype was seen many times. V usage is TRBV2 and J usage is TRBJ1-1, with D maybe TRBD1 (6 bases). Trimming pared 8 bases from V and 3 bases from J, leaving 10 bases between. CDR3 length: 12 residues. Germline V gene data show CDR1 as SNHLY and CDR2 as FYNNEI. The CDR3 sequence: CASQQGYTEAFF. The CDR3 DNA reads as TGTGCCAGCCAACAGGGTTACACTGAAGCTTTCTTT.

This clonotype appeared many times. This chain connects TRBV20-1 to TRBJ2-7, with a tentative D call TRBD2 (7 bases). There are 14 residues in the CDR3. Germline values: CDR1 DFQATT, CDR2 SNEGSKA (reference sequence). The germline V and J ends were trimmed by 4 bases and 5 bases, with 18 bases remaining between them. CDR3 region: CSATKGGIGNEQYF. DNA for the CDR3: TGCAGTGCTACGAAGGGGGGGATCGGGAACGAGCAGTACTTC.

This clonotype turned up a few times. The CDR3 protein is CASSPPSGTDTQYF. The CDR3 coding sequence is TGTGCCAGCTCACCACCGTCGGGGACGGATACGCAGTATTTT. This chain links TRBV18 with TRBJ2-3; D tentatively reads TRBD1 or TRBD2 (5 bases each). The CDR3 is made up of 14 amino acids. V dropped 0 bases and J dropped 6 bases, with 10 bases sitting between them. Germline V gives CDR1 KGHSH, CDR2 LQKENI.

CDR3 sequence (DNA): TGTGCTATCAGTTACTCATACAGGGAGACTGGAAACACCATATATTTT. Encoded protein: CAISYSYRETGNTIYF. This chain joins TRBV6-5 and TRBJ1-3, with D perhaps matching TRBD1 (6 bases). Per the germline V gene, CDR1 is MNHEY and CDR2 is SVGAGI. CDR3 size: 16 residues.

This clonotype showed up many times. The V call is TRBV4-1, the J call TRBJ2-7; TRBD1 might be the D (6 bases). The CDR3 has 14 residues. Trimming took 2 bases from V and 1 from J, leaving 9 bases between them. Germline V lookup: CDR1 MGHRA, CDR2 YSYEKL. CDR3: CASSQTGLSYEQYF. The CDR3 DNA is TGCGCCAGCAGCCAAACAGGGTTATCCTACGAGCAGTACTTC.

This clonotype has ten or more counts. V usage is TRBV20-1 and J usage is TRBJ2-2; possible D gene TRBD1, 5 bases. The CDR3 contains 14 residues. Germline lookup yields CDR1 DFQATT and CDR2 SNEGSKA (reference sequence). The V end was cut by 0 bases, the J end by 3 bases, with 8 bases between. CDR3 protein: CSARDPTDTGELFF. The CDR3 DNA sequence: TGCAGTGCTAGAGATCCGACAGACACCGGGGAGCTGTTTTTT.

This clonotype was counted many times. The V call is TRBV12-3 or TRBV12-4, the J call TRBJ2-3, with 7 bases that match TRBD2. J was trimmed by 2 bases and V by 7 bases; bases with no gene match: 9. The CDR3 loop spans 15 amino acids. The CDR3: CASTKTSVNTDTQYF. CDR3 nucleotide sequence: TGTGCCAGCACCAAAACTAGCGTCAACACAGATACGCAGTATTTT.